These 15 T cell receptor beta chains originate from one sample sequenced in a study of cytomegalovirus exposure and HLA in healthy donors. PCR involved 60 Vbeta and 13 Jbeta primers. Using immunoSEQ multiplex PCR, the repertoire was profiled, and TCRdb retains in-frame clones only, with some absent. The sample consists of 100,000 to 120,000 clones, approximately 16% of them appearing once. Sequenced material: PBMCs. The origin of the receptors is a female donor in good health and CMV-seronegative.

V gene TRBV6-5 combines with J gene TRBJ2-7; perhaps TRBD2 as D (6 bases). The germline CDR1 and CDR2 sequences are MNHEY and SVGAGI. The CDR3 has 15 residues. Trimming removed 5 bases at V and 2 bases at J, with 16 bases between. This CDR3 is CASSTAGISAYEQYF. The CDR3 region has the DNA TGTGCCAGCAGTACTGCGGGGATTTCGGCCTACGAGCAGTACTTC.

The chain is built from TRBV14 and TRBJ2-7, with D unclear. Per germline, CDR1 SGHDN and CDR2 FVKESK. V gave up 2 bases and J gave up 2 bases, with 13 bases separating them. The CDR3 runs to 15 residues. The DNA for the CDR3 is TGTGCCAGCAGCCAAAGGAGAGTACACGCCTACGAGCAGTACTTC. Its protein product is CASSQRRVHAYEQYF. Full variable domain (outside the CDR3, taken from reference TRBV14 and TRBJ2-7): EAGVTQFPSHSVIEKGQTVTLRCDPISGHDNLYWYRRVMGKEIKFLLHFVKESKQDESGMPNNRFLAERTGGTYSTLKVQPAELEDSGVYFCASSQRRVHAYEQYFGPGTRLTVT.

The chain carries TRBV28 and TRBJ2-7; maybe TRBD2 (5 bases). There are 14 residues in the CDR3. Germline V lookup: CDR1 MDHEN, CDR2 SYDVKM. V gave up 4 bases and J gave up 7 bases, with 17 bases separating them. The CDR3 DNA sequence: TGTGCCAGCAGTTCCGGACCGTCACCGGGAGAGCAGTACTTC. This sequence encodes CASSSGPSPGEQYF.

This clone turned up a few times. The chain combines TRBV30 with TRBJ2-7, with D uncertain. Trimming shortened V by 2 bases and J by 9 bases, and 14 bases separated the two germline ends. This CDR3 is 12 amino acids long. Germline V CDR1 and CDR2: GTSNPN, SVGIG (reference sequence). The DNA for the CDR3 is TGTGCCTGGAGTACTACAAAAGGCAGGCAGTACTTC. It yields the protein CAWSTTKGRQYF.

This sequence joins TRBV4-1 and TRBJ1-1, with D uncertain. The CDR3 has 15 amino acids. V was trimmed by 4 bases and J by 4 bases, leaving 16 bases between them. CDR1 MGHRA and CDR2 YSYEKL come from the germline V gene. CDR3 sequence (DNA): TGCGCCAGCAGCCGAGCGCAGTACGAAATCACTGAAGCTTTCTTT. Residues: CASSRAQYEITEAFF.

This chain connects TRBV2 to TRBJ1-5; 7 nucleotides line up with TRBD1. Germline V CDR1 and CDR2: SNHLY, FYNNEI. The CDR3 sequence is 13 residues long. V lost 10 bases to trimming and J lost 9 bases; unmatched junction nucleotides: 12. CDR3 in amino acids: CAIRDSLKGPQHF. CDR3 sequence (DNA): TGTGCCATCAGGGACAGCCTGAAGGGGCCCCAGCATTTT.

A remark on this clone: This sample also contains other DNA sequences that code for the same CDR3. This sequence joins TRBV9 and TRBJ2-5; 11 bases align to TRBD2. V dropped 0 bases and J dropped 5; count of bases not matched to a gene: 3. The CDR3 consists of 15 residues. CDR1 SGDLS and CDR2 YYNGEE come from the germline V gene. The DNA for the CDR3 is TGTGCCAGCAGCGTAGAAGCTAGCGGGAGGGAGACCCAGTACTTC. Amino acid sequence: CASSVEASGRETQYF. Using reference TRBV9 and TRBJ2-5 for the parts outside the CDR3, the full variable domain is DSGVTQTPKHLITATGQRVTLRCSPRSGDLSVYWYQQSLDQGLQFLIQYYNGEERAKGNILERFSAQQFPDLHSELNLSSLELGDSALYFCASSVEASGRETQYFGPGTRLLVL.

This clone was picked up a small number of times. This rearrangement joins TRBV7-2 to TRBJ1-2; perhaps TRBD1 as D (6 bases). Trimming took off 5 bases at V and 5 bases at J, with 12 bases between the two ends. This CDR3 has 13 amino acids. Germline V gives CDR1 SGHTA, CDR2 FQGNSA. In DNA, the CDR3 is TGTGCCAGCAGCCTCGGGACACCATATGGCTACACCTTC. It translates to CASSLGTPYGYTF.

V usage is TRBV5-1 and J usage is TRBJ2-5; 12 bases are shared with TRBD2. J was trimmed by 5 bases and V by 0 bases; bases with no gene match: 2. This CDR3 is built from 15 residues. Per the germline V gene, CDR1 is SGHRS and CDR2 is YFSETQ. The CDR3 sequence is CASSLASGGVETQYF. For the CDR3, the DNA is TGCGCCAGCAGCTTGGCTAGCGGGGGGGTGGAGACCCAGTACTTC.

This clone has just a few counts. The chain combines TRBV28 with TRBJ1-1; TRBD1 aligns across 8 bases. The length of the CDR3 is 13 residues. Looked up from germline, CDR1 is MDHEN and CDR2 is SYDVKM. J was trimmed by 7 bases and V by 5 bases; bases with no gene match: 6. In DNA, the CDR3 is TGTGCCAGCAGTAACAGGGGGTTCGGTGAAGCTTTCTTT. Protein: CASSNRGFGEAFF.

This chain uses TRBV4-3 with TRBJ2-7, with 8 bases fitting TRBD1. Trimming cost V 0 bases and J 3 bases; bases outside gene matches: 7. CDR3 length: 16 residues. In germline, CDR1 is LGHNA, CDR2 YSLEER. The CDR3 reads CASSQEGTGYLYEQYF. The DNA for the CDR3 is TGCGCCAGCAGCCAAGAAGGGACAGGATATCTCTACGAGCAGTACTTC.

This clone was found a few times. J is TRBJ1-2 and V is TRBV14, with D unresolved. CDR3 size: 13 residues. Germline CDR1 is SGHDN and CDR2 is FVKESK. The germline V and J ends were trimmed by 4 bases and 8 bases, with 14 bases remaining between them. CDR3 sequence: CASSLQAHGGYTF. The CDR3 nucleotides read TGTGCCAGCAGCCTTCAGGCCCACGGCGGCTACACCTTC.

The chain combines TRBV18 with TRBJ2-7; D may be TRBD1 (7 bases). Between the trimmed V and J ends, which lost 0 bases and 0 bases, there was a span of 18 bases. The germline V gene has CDR1 KGHSH and CDR2 LQKENI. This CDR3 region has 18 residues. This chain's CDR3 is CASSPPSGEAGGSYEQYF. The DNA of the CDR3 is TGTGCCAGCTCACCACCATCCGGGGAGGCAGGGGGCTCCTACGAGCAGTACTTC.

This sequence joins TRBV4-3 and TRBJ2-1; 10 nucleotides match TRBD2. V shed 4 bases, J shed 6 bases, and the junction held 9 bases outside the gene matches. The CDR3 consists of 16 residues. Germline V gene lookup returns CDR1 LGHNA and CDR2 YSLEER. DNA for the CDR3: TGCGCCAGCAGCCCGATTCTAGCGGGAGAGGGCAATGAGCAGTTCTTC. Protein sequence: CASSPILAGEGNEQFF.

There are a few counts of this clone. The chain has TRBV19 and TRBJ2-1, with TRBD2 matching over 8 bases. There are 14 residues in the CDR3. CDR1 is LNHDA, CDR2 SQIVND, per germline (reference sequence). Trimming took 5 bases from V and 10 from J; bases not matched to a gene: 10. The CDR3 reads CASSLGGSGIEQFF. CDR3 nucleotide sequence: TGTGCCAGTAGTCTAGGTGGTAGCGGGATCGAGCAGTTCTTC. Full variable domain (remainder filled in from reference TRBV19 and TRBJ2-1): DGGITQSPKYLFRKEGQNVTLSCEQNLNHDAMYWYRQDPGQGLRLIYYSQIVNDFQKGDIAEGYSVSREKKESFPLTVTSAQKNPTAFYLCASSLGGSGIEQFFGPGTRLTVL.